The present entry profiles one T cell receptor beta chain with its context. Its antigen is as yet unknown. Here immunoSEQ multiplex PCR was the method, and the copy in TCRdb shows in-frame clones only, minus some. The table lists roughly 120,000 clones, about 88% of them singletons, with over 1.5% in the top ten. Unmatched junction bases numbered 8, after V lost 6 bases and J lost 4 bases. Germline-derived CDR1 and CDR2 are MNHEY and SMNVEV (reference sequence). CDR3 length: 14 amino acids. The source of the sample is a study of T cell responses to AZD1222 COVID-19 vaccine. Study conclusions and caveats: No repertoire was sampled before or during the peak T cell response, only after it. Regions left unmutated in variants are reportedly the target of nearly half of spike-specific TCRs. Seropositivity was recorded at baseline in only 5 or 6 AZD1222 recipients.

Material: peripheral blood, obtained on day 0 of AZD1222 vaccination. This receptor was identified in an adult in good health. The chain carries TRBV27 and TRBJ1-1; 7 bases agree with TRBD1. This chain's CDR3 is CASSRPGQRTEAFF. The CDR3 DNA is TGTGCCAGCAGCCGCCCGGGACAGCGCACTGAAGCTTTCTTT.